Below are 22 T cell receptor beta chains sequenced from a single sample in a study of shared clonotypes between healthy human individuals. Data came from immunoSEQ multiplex PCR; TCRdb stores just in-frame clones and leaves some out. The table lists around 750,000 clones, under 80% of them singletons, with about 1.7% in the top ten. Sequencing used memory CD4+ T cells sorted from blood. Sample subset: CD45RA-negative fraction. The receptors were gathered from a woman aged 25 to 39 in good health.

The chain couples TRBV2 to TRBJ2-3; TRBD2 agrees at 12 bases. This CDR3 spans 19 amino acids. With 1 base clipped from V and 1 base from J, the junction kept 9 bases outside the gene matches. Germline CDR1 and CDR2: SNHLY and FYNNEI. The CDR3: CASSEGGLAGLKRTDTQYF. In nucleotides, the CDR3 is TGTGCCAGCAGTGAAGGGGGACTAGCGGGCCTGAAGCGCACAGATACGCAGTATTTT.

This chain links TRBV7-9 with TRBJ2-1; TRBD2 might be the D (6 bases). The V and J ends lost 7 bases and 4 bases respectively, with 14 bases between them. Germline values: CDR1 SEHNR, CDR2 FQNEAQ (reference sequence). The CDR3 totals 14 residues. CDR3 protein: CASIAGTGYNEQFF. The CDR3 region has the DNA TGTGCCAGCATAGCCGGGACTGGATACAATGAGCAGTTCTTC.

Comments on this clone: This sample also contains other DNA sequences that code for the same CDR3. The chain has TRBV5-1 and TRBJ2-1, with D possibly matching TRBD2 (5 bases). The CDR3 has 15 amino acids. V was shortened by 2 bases and J by 0 bases, with 9 bases between the two germline ends. Germline CDR1 and CDR2: SGHRS and YFSETQ. The CDR3 loop is CASSLQTSSYNEQFF. CDR3 DNA sequence: TGCGCCAGCAGCTTACAAACTAGCTCCTACAATGAGCAGTTCTTC.

This clone was picked up a small number of times. The chain joins TRBV7-2 to TRBJ2-3; TRBD2 matches at 10 bases. CDR3 length: 17 amino acids. Germline CDR1 and CDR2: SGHTA and FQGNSA. V lost 4 bases and J lost 1; bases outside the gene matches: 8. CDR3 region: CASSSSLLAGRTDTQYF. The CDR3 region has the DNA TGTGCCAGCAGCTCCTCCTTACTAGCGGGACGCACAGATACGCAGTATTTT.

J is TRBJ1-5 and V is TRBV6-5; 7 nucleotides match TRBD1. With 6 bases clipped from V and 4 bases from J, the junction kept 9 bases outside the gene matches. Germline CDR1 MNHEY, CDR2 SVGAGI. This CDR3 region has 15 residues. Here the CDR3 DNA reads TGTGCCAGCAGCCCTACGGGACAGAGTAATCAGCCCCAGCATTTT. Translation gives CASSPTGQSNQPQHF.

The rearrangement uses TRBV5-4 and TRBJ2-3, with D perhaps matching TRBD2 (6 bases). The CDR3 totals 16 residues. The V end lost 0 bases, the J end lost 3 bases, and 14 bases lay between the germline ends. Germline V gene data show CDR1 as SGHNT and CDR2 as YYREEE (reference sequence). The CDR3 here is CASSLDRLSGTDTQYF. The CDR3 DNA reads as TGTGCCAGCAGCTTGGATCGACTTAGCGGAACAGATACGCAGTATTTT.

This clone was found many times. The chain links TRBV18 to TRBJ2-1; weak D call: TRBD2 (6 bases). V was trimmed by 3 bases and J by 4 bases, leaving 16 bases between them. CDR1 is KGHSH, CDR2 LQKENI, per germline. This CDR3 has 16 amino acids. As DNA, the CDR3 is TGTGCCAGCTCACCCCGTCCCTTGGAGGGGTACAATGAGCAGTTCTTC. The encoded protein is CASSPRPLEGYNEQFF. Supplemented by reference TRBV18 and TRBJ2-1, the full variable domain reads NAGVMQNPRHLVRRRGQEARLRCSPMKGHSHVYWYRQLPEEGLKFMVYLQKENIIDESGMPKERFSAEFPKEGPSILRIQQVVRGDSAAYFCASSPRPLEGYNEQFFGPGTRLTVL.

V is TRBV25-1 and J is TRBJ2-5; 8 bases match TRBD2. The DNA end lines up better with TRBJ2-7; the J call may be wrong. In germline, CDR1 is MGHDK, CDR2 SYGVNS. This CDR3 comprises 13 residues. In DNA form, the CDR3 reads TGTGCCAGCAGTGGTCAGGCGGGAGGCGAGCAGTACTTC. Translated: CASSGQAGGEQYF.

The genes are TRBV5-4 and TRBJ2-1, with 8 bases aligning to TRBD2. Unmatched junction bases numbered 3, after V lost 4 bases and J lost 0 bases. The germline CDR1 and CDR2 sequences are SGHNT and YYREEE (reference sequence). There are 15 residues in the CDR3. The CDR3 loop reads CASSPTSDSYNEQFF. DNA of the CDR3: TGTGCCAGCAGCCCGACTAGCGACTCCTACAATGAGCAGTTCTTC. The full variable domain, rest sourced from reference TRBV5-4 and TRBJ2-1, is ETGVTQSPTHLIKTRGQQVTLRCSSQSGHNTVSWYQQALGQGPQFIFQYYREEENGRGNFPPRFSGLQFPNYSSELNVNALELDDSALYLCASSPTSDSYNEQFFGPGTRLTVL.

This rearrangement joins TRBV5-5 to TRBJ1-2; D is undetermined. CDR3 length: 12 amino acids. Germline values: CDR1 SGHKS, CDR2 YYEKEE (reference sequence). V was trimmed by 0 bases and J by 8 bases, leaving 8 bases between them. This CDR3 reads CASSLDGLGYTF. As DNA, the CDR3 is TGTGCCAGCAGCTTGGACGGTTTGGGCTACACCTTC. The full variable domain, rest sourced from reference TRBV5-5 and TRBJ1-2, is DAGVTQSPTHLIKTRGQQVTLRCSPISGHKSVSWYQQVLGQGPQFIFQYYEKEERGRGNFPDRFSARQFPNYSSELNVNALLLGDSALYLCASSLDGLGYTFGSGTRLTVV.

The chain is built from TRBV28 and TRBJ1-2; TRBD1 matches 10 bases. V lost 6 bases and J lost 4; bases outside the gene matches: 11. The CDR3 sequence is 16 residues long. From germline, CDR1 is MDHEN and CDR2 SYDVKM. CDR3 amino acids: CASRSPGQGFVYGYTF. CDR3 coding DNA: TGTGCCAGCAGGTCCCCGGGACAGGGGTTCGTCTATGGCTACACCTTC.

V gene TRBV5-1 combines with J gene TRBJ1-2; no definite D call. The CDR3 runs to 14 residues. Trimming took 4 bases from V and 8 from J, leaving 18 bases between them. Per the germline V gene, CDR1 is SGHRS and CDR2 is YFSETQ. CDR3 loop: CASSRGSPIDGYTF. Written as DNA, the CDR3 is TGCGCCAGCAGCCGGGGTTCCCCAATCGACGGCTACACCTTC.

The chain carries TRBV18 and TRBJ2-3, with 8 nucleotides matching TRBD2. With 3 bases clipped from V and 5 bases from J, the junction kept 4 bases outside the gene matches. This CDR3 is 14 amino acids long. Germline lookup yields CDR1 KGHSH and CDR2 LQKENI. CDR3 protein: CASSPGGGLDTQYF. The CDR3 DNA sequence: TGTGCCAGCTCACCCGGCGGGGGGTTAGATACGCAGTATTTT.

V is TRBV5-1 and J is TRBJ2-1; 11 nucleotides match TRBD2. V was pared by 5 bases and J by 3 bases, with 7 bases of the junction left unmatched. CDR3 length equals 16 residues. Germline values: CDR1 SGHRS, CDR2 YFSETQ. In DNA, the CDR3 is TGCGCCAGCAGGGCACTAGCGGGAGCCTTCTACAATGAGCAGTTCTTC. Protein sequence: CASRALAGAFYNEQFF.

The rearrangement uses TRBV2 and TRBJ1-1; D perhaps matches TRBD1 (5 bases). V lost 6 bases to trimming and J lost 1 base, with 15 bases between them. CDR3 size: 15 residues. CDR1 and CDR2 from the germline V gene are SNHLY and FYNNEI. The CDR3 loop reads CASRGERIRNTEAFF. The CDR3 DNA reads as TGTGCCAGCAGGGGGGAGCGGATAAGGAACACTGAAGCTTTCTTT.

CDR3 DNA sequence: TGTGCCACCAGCAGAGATAGACTGAGGGAGCAGTACTTC. Its protein product is CATSRDRLREQYF. V usage is TRBV15 and J usage is TRBJ2-7; D gene ambiguous. From germline, CDR1 is LNHNV and CDR2 YYDKDF (reference sequence). CDR3 length: 13 amino acids. Trimming took 0 bases from V and 7 from J, leaving 10 bases between them.

A note on this clone: This same CDR3 is encoded by further DNA sequences in the sample. V is TRBV29-1 and J is TRBJ2-3; D unresolved. This CDR3 region has 12 residues. Trimming pared 3 bases from V and 1 base from J, leaving 5 bases between. Germline CDR1 reads SQVTM; CDR2 reads ANQGSEA. CDR3 DNA: TGCAGCGTTGATTCTGGCACAGATACGCAGTATTTT. Protein: CSVDSGTDTQYF.

The rearrangement joins TRBV11-2 to TRBJ2-6; TRBD1 matches 9 bases. The CDR3 has 18 residues. Germline loops: CDR1 SGHAT, CDR2 FQNNGV. The ends lost 7 bases at V and 0 bases at J; junction bases unmatched: 10. The CDR3 here is CASNNRGRPLSGANVLTF. CDR3 in DNA: TGTGCCAGCAACAACAGGGGGCGTCCACTCTCTGGGGCCAACGTCCTGACTTTC.

The CDR3 spells CAISARAHSENTEAFF. The CDR3 DNA reads as TGTGCCATCAGTGCGCGGGCTCACTCGGAGAACACTGAAGCTTTCTTT. This chain uses TRBV10-3 with TRBJ1-1, with D hard to call. V lost 4 bases and J 1 base, leaving 16 bases between the germline ends. Germline V CDR1 and CDR2: ENHRY, SYGVKD. The CDR3 runs 16 residues.

The chain is built from TRBV5-6 and TRBJ2-5; no clear D gene. The germline V and J ends were trimmed by 4 bases and 3 bases, with 10 bases remaining between them. The CDR3 has 13 amino acids. CDR1 is SGHDT, CDR2 YYEEEE, per germline. In DNA form, the CDR3 reads TGTGCCAGCAGCATAGACGAAGAAGAGACCCAGTACTTC. Its protein product is CASSIDEEETQYF.

The chain employs TRBV19 and TRBJ1-5, with 7 nucleotides matching TRBD1. This CDR3 region has 14 residues. J lost 5 bases, V lost 5 bases, and 6 bases had no gene match. Germline CDR1 LNHDA, CDR2 SQIVND (reference sequence). The CDR3 protein is CASSPPQGDQPQHF. DNA for the CDR3: TGTGCCAGTAGTCCTCCTCAGGGGGATCAGCCCCAGCATTTT.

The V call is TRBV28, the J call TRBJ2-7; maybe TRBD2 (7 bases). Germline loops: CDR1 MDHEN, CDR2 SYDVKM. V lost 4 bases and J 4 bases, leaving 14 bases between the germline ends. The CDR3 is made up of 14 amino acids. The CDR3 DNA follows: TGTGCCAGCAGTTGGGCTAGCGGACAGTACGAGCAGTACTTC. Translation: CASSWASGQYEQYF. Drawing the rest from reference TRBV28 and TRBJ2-7, the complete variable domain is DVKVTQSSRYLVKRTGEKVFLECVQDMDHENMFWYRQDPGLGLRLIYFSYDVKMKEKGDIPEGYSVSREKKERFSLILESASTNQTSMYLCASSWASGQYEQYFGPGTRLTVT.